Described below is a single T cell receptor beta chain sequence and its context. TCRdb called the RT-PCR reads again in MiXCR, with one record for every CDR3 protein. The data show 650,000 to 800,000 distinct CDR3 sequences, over 11% seen once. This sample stems from a study of response to subunit inactivated influenza vaccine. Germline CDR1 SGHKS, CDR2 YYEKEE (reference sequence). V was cut by 1 base and J by 13 bases, with 26 bases left in between. This CDR3 has 16 amino acids. The sequence was collected from a man aged 45 to 65 who received an inactivated influenza vaccine. The V call is TRBV5-5, the J call TRBJ2-5; TRBD2 is a possible D gene (7 bases). The source material was PBMCs from blood, sampled less than 15 days before vaccination. CDR3 coding DNA: TGTGCCAGCAGCTTGCAAACGGGGGCGTCCCGGGAGGAACGGTACTTC. This encodes CASSLQTGASREERYF.